Listed below are T cell receptor beta chains from one sample, sequenced in a study of blood T cell repertoires in COVID-19. Sequenced by immunoSEQ multiplex PCR; TCRdb stores in-frame clones only, minus some. This table has some 130,000 clones, approximately 77% appearing once. Sequencing was carried out using peripheral blood. These receptors were collected from a man at least 80 years old with acute or convalescent COVID-19. CDR3s include the opening cysteine and the closing phenylalanine or tryptophan. The order of the fields is CDR3 length, V gene, D gene, J gene, clone size, CDR3 protein, CDR3 DNA. The D gene is left open where the match is weak. Not every row has a clone size; where given, it reads once, few, many or a size class.

cdr3_length: 19; v_call: TRBV28; d_call: NA; j_call: TRBJ1-6; clone_size: few; cdr3_aa: CASSLAQGRRSSYNSPLHF; cdr3_nt: TGTGCCAGCAGTTTAGCCCAGGGGCGACGAAGCTCCTATAATTCACCCCTCCACTTT
cdr3_length: 14; v_call: TRBV5-4; d_call: TRBD1; j_call: TRBJ1-2; clone_size: NA; cdr3_aa: CASSWGTGTPGYTF; cdr3_nt: TGTGCCAGCAGCTGGGGGACAGGGACGCCTGGCTACACCTTC
cdr3_length: 14; v_call: TRBV27; d_call: NA; j_call: TRBJ1-5; clone_size: NA; cdr3_aa: CASSLEARNQPQHF; cdr3_nt: TGTGCCAGCAGTTTAGAGGCCAGAAATCAGCCCCAGCATTTT
cdr3_length: 14; v_call: TRBV2; d_call: NA; j_call: TRBJ1-1; clone_size: NA; cdr3_aa: CASKYDSMNTEAFF; cdr3_nt: TGTGCCAGCAAATACGACAGCATGAACACTGAAGCTTTCTTT
cdr3_length: 12; v_call: TRBV2; d_call: NA; j_call: TRBJ1-4; clone_size: NA; cdr3_aa: CASSQTMFRLFF; cdr3_nt: TGTGCCAGCTCACAGACAATGTTTCGACTGTTTTTT
cdr3_length: 16; v_call: TRBV6-4; d_call: TRBD2; j_call: TRBJ2-3; clone_size: NA; cdr3_aa: CASSDEAGGFTDTQYF; cdr3_nt: TGTGCCAGCAGTGACGAGGCGGGGGGCTTCACAGATACGCAGTATTTT
cdr3_length: 14; v_call: TRBV5-6; d_call: NA; j_call: TRBJ2-7; clone_size: NA; cdr3_aa: CASSLTGLQYEQYF; cdr3_nt: TGTGCCAGCAGTCTTACAGGTCTACAATACGAGCAGTACTTC
cdr3_length: 17; v_call: TRBV2; d_call: TRBD1; j_call: TRBJ2-7; clone_size: NA; cdr3_aa: CASSEAPSGQGFYEQYF; cdr3_nt: TGTGCCAGCAGTGAAGCACCCTCCGGACAGGGCTTCTACGAGCAGTACTTC
cdr3_length: 13; v_call: TRBV5-6; d_call: NA; j_call: TRBJ2-3; clone_size: NA; cdr3_aa: CAGGTPGTDTQYF; cdr3_nt: TGTGCCGGAGGGACCCCAGGCACAGATACGCAGTATTTT
cdr3_length: 15; v_call: TRBV6-1; d_call: TRBD2; j_call: TRBJ2-5; clone_size: few; cdr3_aa: CASSEVGTSPVVQYF; cdr3_nt: TGTGCCAGCAGTGAAGTAGGGACTAGCCCAGTGGTCCAGTACTTC
cdr3_length: 13; v_call: TRBV7-2; d_call: NA; j_call: TRBJ1-1; clone_size: NA; cdr3_aa: CASSLGQNTEAFF; cdr3_nt: TGTGCCAGCAGCTTAGGGCAGAACACTGAAGCTTTCTTT
cdr3_length: 17; v_call: TRBV28; d_call: NA; j_call: TRBJ1-5; clone_size: NA; cdr3_aa: CASSLSGLEYSNQPQHF; cdr3_nt: TGTGCCAGCAGTTTATCGGGACTGGAATATAGCAATCAGCCCCAGCATTTT
cdr3_length: 15; v_call: TRBV5-4; d_call: TRBD1; j_call: TRBJ1-1; clone_size: few; cdr3_aa: CASSPSGQGNTEAFF; cdr3_nt: TGTGCCAGCAGCCCCAGCGGACAGGGGAACACTGAAGCTTTCTTT